A selection of T cell receptor beta chains follows, all from one sample in a study of tumor-infiltrating lymphocytes in primary liver carcinoma. A single record per CDR3 protein comes from TCRdb applying MiXCR to the multiplex PCR reads. The sample comprises about 120,000 distinct CDR3 sequences, around 70% of which are singletons, and over 8% rests with the top ten. Sequencing was performed on tumor-adjacent normal liver tissue. The receptors shown here come from a woman aged 60-75 years with primary liver carcinoma and hepatitis B virus infection. CDR3s include the opening cysteine and the closing phenylalanine or tryptophan. A D gene is named only where the DNA matches it firmly. The size field is filled for only some rows; it gives once, few, many or a size class.

cdr3_length	clone_size	v_call	d_call	j_call	cdr3_aa	cdr3_nt
18	NA	TRBV7-9	NA	TRBJ2-3	CASSKIGVGRGDTDAQYF	TGTGCCAGCAGCAAGATCGGAGTGGGGCGGGGTGACACAGATGCGCAGTATTTT
13	NA	TRBV6-1	NA	TRBJ1-2	CAISEMPNYGYTF	TGCGCCATCAGTGAAATGCCTAACTATGGCTACACCTTC
16	NA	TRBV7-3	NA	TRBJ2-1	CASSLSPSLSYNEQFF	TGTGCCAGCAGCTTAAGTCCTAGCCTCTCTTACAATGAGCAGTTCTTC
13	NA	TRBV27	NA	TRBJ2-7	CAGSPGQSSEQYF	TGTGCCGGCAGTCCCGGACAGAGTAGCGAGCAATACTTC
15	NA	TRBV4-1	TRBD2	TRBJ2-1	CASSLGASGTKEQFF	TGCGCCAGCAGCCTCGGGGCTAGCGGGACCAAAGAGCAGTTCTTC
15	NA	TRBV11-3	TRBD2	TRBJ2-1	CVSSRTSGVYDEQFF	TGTGTCAGCAGCCGGACTAGCGGAGTTTACGATGAGCAGTTCTTC
13	NA	TRBV2	NA	TRBJ1-1	CASGFAGNTEAFF	TGTGCCAGCGGGTTTGCCGGGAACACTGAAGCTTTCTTT
15	NA	TRBV30	NA	TRBJ1-1	CAWRSVGWENTEAFF	TGTGCCTGGAGATCCGTGGGGTGGGAGAACACTGAAGCTTTCTTT
16	NA	TRBV4-1	TRBD1	TRBJ2-2	CASSRDGRGRVGELLF	TGCGCCAGCAGCCGAGACGGCAGGGGGCGTGTCGGGGAGCTGCTTTTT
16	many	TRBV7-8	NA	TRBJ2-3	CASSLESPASTDTQYF	TGTGCCAGCAGCTTAGAATCGCCGGCGAGCACAGATACGCAGTATTTT
15	few	TRBV11-2	NA	TRBJ2-7	CASSLFSGCWGEQYF	TGTGCCAGCAGCTTATTTTCCGGGTGTTGGGGCGAGCAGTACTTC
12	NA	TRBV2	NA	TRBJ1-1	CASTRDGIETFF	TGTGCCAGCACGCGGGACGGCATTGAAACTTTCTTT
13	NA	TRBV29-1	NA	TRBJ2-3	CSTDITSTDTQYF	TGCAGCACCGATATCACGAGCACAGATACGCAGTATTTT
16	NA	TRBV11-2	NA	TRBJ2-1	CASSSVPLAGTGKQFF	TGTGCCAGCAGTTCCGTCCCGCTGGCGGGAACCGGCAAGCAGTTCTTC
16	NA	TRBV14	NA	TRBJ1-4	CVSSQDHGGTSEKLFF	TGTGTCAGCAGCCAAGATCATGGAGGAACTAGTGAAAAACTGTTTTTT
16	many	TRBV4-2	TRBD2	TRBJ2-7	CASSQGASRAGDEQYF	TGTGCCAGCAGCCAAGGGGCCAGTCGCGCGGGGGACGAGCAGTACTTC
16	many	TRBV6-6	TRBD2	TRBJ2-7	CASSDYGTSGMNEQYF	TGTGCCAGCAGCGATTACGGGACTAGCGGGATGAACGAGCAGTACTTC
15	NA	TRBV11-2	NA	TRBJ2-7	CTSSLLTGVIYEQYF	TGTACTAGCAGCCTATTGACGGGAGTGATCTACGAGCAGTACTTC
15	many	TRBV12-3/TRBV12-4	TRBD1	TRBJ2-7	CASTQVGSGGYEQYF	TGTGCCAGCACGCAAGTCGGGTCAGGGGGCTACGAGCAGTACTTC
15	many	TRBV28	TRBD1	TRBJ1-4	CASTAGGAGNEKLFF	TGTGCCAGCACCGCAGGGGGCGCCGGTAATGAAAAACTGTTTTTT
14	many	TRBV28	NA	TRBJ2-3	CASSLEGDTDTQYF	TGTGCCAGCAGTTTGGAGGGAGACACAGATACGCAGTATTTT
16	NA	TRBV29-1	TRBD2	TRBJ2-1	CSVPRGLAGVYNEQFF	TGCAGCGTCCCTAGGGGCCTAGCGGGTGTTTACAATGAGCAGTTCTTC
12	NA	TRBV29-1	NA	TRBJ2-7	CRVADTMYEQHF	TGCAGAGTCGCGGACACTATGTACGAGCAGCACTTC
13	few	TRBV5-1	TRBD1	TRBJ1-2	CASSLWTGDGYTF	TGCGCCAGCAGCTTGTGGACAGGGGATGGCTACACCTTC
14	NA	TRBV29-1	NA	TRBJ2-1	CSVEPSRGLNEQFF	TGCAGCGTTGAGCCCAGCAGGGGTTTGAATGAGCAGTTCTTC
15	NA	TRBV7-8	NA	TRBJ2-2	CVRSLVRGNTGELFF	TGTGTCCGCAGCTTAGTGAGAGGAAACACCGGGGAGCTGTTTTTT
18	NA	TRBV12-3/TRBV12-4	TRBD1	TRBJ2-6	CASNPRTGGSSGANVLTF	TGTGCTAGCAATCCTCGGACAGGGGGCTCCTCTGGGGCCAACGTCCTGACTTTC
17	medium-sized	TRBV11-2	NA	TRBJ1-2	CASSLGPGQSINYGYTF	TGTGCCAGCAGCTTAGGCCCCGGACAGAGTATTAACTATGGCTACACCTTC
14	many	TRBV4-1	TRBD2	TRBJ2-1	CASSQAPGRYEQFF	TGCGCCAGCAGCCAAGCGCCCGGGAGGTATGAGCAGTTCTTC
15	NA	TRBV11-2	NA	TRBJ2-3	CASSVGGGPADTKYF	TGTGCCAGCAGCGTGGGGGGAGGACCTGCAGATACGAAATATTTT
14	NA	TRBV28	NA	TRBJ1-5	CASSFEYSNQPQHF	TGTGCCAGCAGTTTCGAGTATAGCAATCAGCCCCAGCATTTT
15	NA	TRBV7-8	TRBD2	TRBJ2-1	CASNTSGEGTWEQFF	TGTGCCAGCAACACTAGTGGGGAGGGGACGTGGGAGCAGTTCTTC
15	NA	TRBV5-1	TRBD2	TRBJ2-7	CASSLSASGNDEQYF	TGCGCCAGCAGCTTGAGCGCTAGCGGGAATGACGAGCAGTACTTC
16	many	TRBV10-3	NA	TRBJ2-3	CAISESVGIGTDTQYF	TGTGCCATCAGTGAGTCGGTGGGAATCGGCACAGATACGCAGTATTTT
16	NA	TRBV28	TRBD2	TRBJ2-1	CASSLPGLAGRHEQFF	TGTGCCAGCAGTTTACCCGGACTAGCGGGACGACATGAGCAGTTCTTC